The next 18 T cell receptor beta chains were all read from a single sample in a study of blood T cell repertoires in COVID-19. Here immunoSEQ multiplex PCR was the method, and the copy in TCRdb shows in-frame clones only, minus some. This sample yields about 200,000 clones, of which roughly 80% are seen a single time; 7.5% belongs to the top ten. Sequences were obtained from PBMCs or T cells enriched from blood (not recorded which). These receptors all come from a man between 40 and 49 years old who had recovered from COVID-19.

This clone was counted once. The chain links TRBV10-3 to TRBJ2-7; a weak D match, TRBD2 (5 bases). Germline CDR1 reads ENHRY; CDR2 reads SYGVKD. V lost 0 bases and J lost 9, with 9 bases in between. The CDR3 totals 12 residues. The CDR3 nucleotides read TGTGCCATCAGTGAGTCAGAAGGAGGGCAGTACTTC. Translation: CAISESEGGQYF.

This clone was found once. This rearrangement joins TRBV3-1 (or the pseudogene TRBV3-2) to TRBJ1-2; D is unresolved. Looked up from germline, CDR1 is LGHDT and CDR2 is YNNKEL (reference sequence). V was shortened by 1 base and J by 6 bases, with 18 bases between the two germline ends. The CDR3 covers 16 residues. For the CDR3, the DNA is TGTGCCAGCAGCCAAGTTTTGGTTTCGGGGATCGATGGCTACACCTTC. Translating gives CASSQVLVSGIDGYTF.

The chain uses TRBV19 and TRBJ1-2, with 7 positions matching TRBD1. V was pared by 5 bases and J by 7 bases, with 16 bases of the junction left unmatched. The CDR3 is 16 residues long. Germline V lookup: CDR1 LNHDA, CDR2 SQIVND (reference sequence). CDR3 DNA: TGTGCCAGTAGTTTTAAATCCAGGGGGAGCCCCGGTGGCTACACCTTC. This encodes CASSFKSRGSPGGYTF.

This chain connects TRBV5-1 to TRBJ2-5, with a weak D call TRBD1 (7 bases). CDR1 and CDR2 from the germline V gene are SGHRS and YFSETQ. The CDR3 spans 13 residues. V was pared by 4 bases and J by 5 bases, with 12 bases between. This CDR3 is CASSKTGRETQYF. The CDR3, as DNA: TGCGCCAGCAGCAAGACAGGGAGGGAGACCCAGTACTTC.

The rearrangement uses TRBV12-3 or TRBV12-4 and TRBJ1-1; no reliable D call. This CDR3 has 11 residues. Trimming took 7 bases from V and 5 from J, leaving 8 bases between them. For the CDR3, the DNA is TGTGCCAGCATGAGGGTGACTGAAGCTTTCTTT. Protein product: CASMRVTEAFF.

This rearrangement joins TRBV7-9 to TRBJ2-1; TRBD2 aligns across 11 bases. Per germline, CDR1 SEHNR and CDR2 FQNEAQ (reference sequence). V trimming: 2 bases; J trimming: 7 bases; junction bases outside the gene matches: 10. The CDR3 runs to 17 residues. The CDR3 DNA reads as TGTGCCAGCAGCTTAAGTATTCTAGCGGGGGGCCTAAATGAGCAGTTCTTC. Its translation: CASSLSILAGGLNEQFF.

This clone was seen only a few times. The V gene is TRBV10-3, the J gene TRBJ2-7; D is perhaps TRBD1 (6 bases). CDR1 and CDR2 from the germline V gene are ENHRY and SYGVKD. The ends were cut back, 10 bases at V and 3 bases at J, with 10 bases in the middle. The CDR3 length is 11 residues. The CDR3 protein is CATQGHYEQYF. As DNA, the CDR3 is TGTGCCACCCAGGGACACTACGAGCAGTACTTC.

The chain employs TRBV30 and TRBJ2-7, with 7 bases matching TRBD2. After removal of 6 bases from V and 2 bases from J, the junction contained 4 bases not matched to a gene. Germline loops: CDR1 GTSNPN, CDR2 SVGIG (reference sequence). The CDR3 runs to 12 residues. The chain's CDR3 is CACFGGAYEQYF. CDR3 coding DNA: TGTGCCTGCTTTGGGGGGGCCTACGAGCAGTACTTC. The full variable domain, with the rest looked up from reference TRBV30 and TRBJ2-7, is SQTIHQWPATLVQPVGSPLSLECTVEGTSNPNLYWYRQAAGRGLQLLFYSVGIGQISSEVPQNLSASRPQDRQFILSSKKLLLSDSGFYLCACFGGAYEQYFGPGTRLTVT.

This clone was observed a few times. The J gene is TRBJ2-1, the V gene TRBV6-5; 11 bases agree with TRBD1. Germline V CDR1 and CDR2: MNHEY, SVGAGI. V trimming: 7 bases; J trimming: 7 bases; junction bases outside the gene matches: 6. CDR3 length equals 14 residues. CDR3 sequence (DNA): TGTGCCAGCACCCTTGGACAGGGGGCAAATGAGCAGTTCTTC. Translated, it gives CASTLGQGANEQFF.

As to this clone: Other DNA sequences in the same sample also yield this CDR3. The chain is built from TRBV3-1 (or the pseudogene TRBV3-2) and TRBJ1-5, with 7 nucleotides matching TRBD1. The CDR3 runs to 15 residues. Germline V gene lookup returns CDR1 LGHDT and CDR2 YNNKEL (reference sequence). The J segment lost 1 base and the V segment lost 3 bases, leaving 3 bases of the junction unmatched. DNA for the CDR3: TGTGCCAGCAGCCAGAACAGGGGAAGCAATCAGCCCCAGCATTTT. Protein sequence: CASSQNRGSNQPQHF.

V gene TRBV9 combines with J gene TRBJ1-1; D ambiguous. Germline loops: CDR1 SGDLS, CDR2 YYNGEE. The CDR3 has 13 amino acids. V was cut by 3 bases and J by 0 bases, with 6 bases left in between. CDR3 amino acids: CASSEQLNTEAFF. The CDR3 region has the DNA TGTGCCAGCAGCGAACAGTTGAACACTGAAGCTTTCTTT.

The genes are TRBV6-1 and TRBJ2-7; TRBD1 agrees at 8 bases. In germline, CDR1 is MNHNS, CDR2 SASEGT. V shed 4 bases, J shed 1 base, and the junction held 12 bases outside the gene matches. This CDR3 is 17 amino acids long. The DNA for the CDR3 is TGTGCCAGCAGTGGACAGGGGCCCACTAAGAGATCCTACGAGCAGTACTTC. Translating it yields CASSGQGPTKRSYEQYF.

The chain combines TRBV5-1 with TRBJ2-3; D remains unclear. V dropped 0 bases and J dropped 7 bases, with 12 bases sitting between them. The CDR3 has 14 amino acids. Germline V CDR1 and CDR2: SGHRS, YFSETQ. CDR3 region: CASSLAGVVHTQYF. CDR3 nucleotides: TGCGCCAGCAGCTTGGCCGGTGTGGTTCATACGCAGTATTTT.

This rearrangement joins TRBV7-9 to TRBJ2-7, with 7 bases that match TRBD1. Germline V gives CDR1 SEHNR, CDR2 FQNEAQ (reference sequence). The CDR3 is 14 amino acids. Trimming removed 5 bases from V and 6 bases from J; junction bases left unmatched: 10. The CDR3 sequence: CASSAQGVLGEQYF. The CDR3 nucleotides read TGTGCCAGCAGCGCGCAGGGGGTTCTTGGCGAGCAGTACTTC. The full variable domain, its missing parts supplied by reference TRBV7-9 and TRBJ2-7, is DTGVSQNPRHKITKRGQNVTFRCDPISEHNRLYWYRQTLGQGPEFLTYFQNEAQLEKSRLLSDRFSAERPKGSFSTLEIQRTEQGDSAMYLCASSAQGVLGEQYFGPGTRLTVT.

This chain joins TRBV5-4 and TRBJ1-2, with 9 bases identical to TRBD1. The trim removed 4 bases at V and 6 bases at J, leaving 4 bases unmatched. This CDR3 contains 13 residues. Germline CDR1 SGHNT, CDR2 YYREEE (reference sequence). CDR3 nucleotide sequence: TGTGCCAGCAGCCGGACAGGGGTGCATGGCTACACCTTC. Amino acid sequence: CASSRTGVHGYTF.

The genes are TRBV9 and TRBJ1-3; the match to TRBD1 covers 8 bases. This CDR3 has 15 residues. CDR1 SGDLS and CDR2 YYNGEE come from the germline V gene. The J segment lost 9 bases and the V segment lost 4 bases, leaving 12 bases of the junction unmatched. In DNA form, the CDR3 reads TGTGCCAGCAGCTCACAGGGGGACGAGCGTGGCACCATATATTTT. Translating it yields CASSSQGDERGTIYF.

The rearrangement links TRBV19 to TRBJ1-5; D call uncertain. V was pared by 3 bases and J by 0 bases, with 12 bases between. This CDR3 has 16 amino acids. Per germline, CDR1 LNHDA and CDR2 SQIVND (reference sequence). The CDR3: CASSIRRGYSNQPQHF. The CDR3 coding sequence is TGTGCCAGTAGTATTCGCCGAGGTTATAGCAATCAGCCCCAGCATTTT.

The chain links TRBV7-2 to TRBJ2-7, with TRBD2 identical over 7 bases. There are 13 residues in the CDR3. Germline CDR1 SGHTA, CDR2 FQGNSA. Trimming removed 0 bases from V and 6 bases from J; junction bases left unmatched: 2. For the CDR3, the DNA is TGTGCCAGCAGCTTAGCACTAGCGCGCGAGCAGTACTTC. Residues: CASSLALAREQYF.